This paragraph reports one T cell receptor beta chain. The antigen remains unidentified. The entry originates in a study of T cell responses to AZD1222 COVID-19 vaccine. Germline CDR1 is SGHRS and CDR2 is YFSETQ. Deletions cut 0 bases from V and 5 bases from J, with 15 bases between. This CDR3 is built from 16 residues. Only in-frame clones appear in the TCRdb table, and some are missing; sequencing was by immunoSEQ multiplex PCR. The sample has about 120,000 clones; 85% to 90% are singletons. Regarding the study as a whole: Donors were chiefly white British, with a greater number of females, and clonal diversity was perhaps underestimated. Nearly half of spike-specific TCRs reportedly go after variant regions that carry no mutations.

This sequence originates from an adult in good health. The chain combines TRBV5-1 with TRBJ1-5; maybe TRBD1 (5 bases). Sequencing was performed on peripheral blood, taken on day 0 of AZD1222 vaccination. The CDR3 spells CASSLGGGQGHQPQHF. DNA for the CDR3: TGCGCCAGCAGCTTGGGGGGTGGCCAGGGACATCAGCCCCAGCATTTT. The complete variable domain, with remaining parts taken from reference TRBV5-1 and TRBJ1-5, reads KAGVTQTPRYLIKTRGQQVTLSCSPISGHRSVSWYQQTPGQGLQFLFEYFSETQRNKGNFPGRFSGRQFSNSRSEMNVSTLELGDSALYLCASSLGGGQGHQPQHFGDGTRLSIL.